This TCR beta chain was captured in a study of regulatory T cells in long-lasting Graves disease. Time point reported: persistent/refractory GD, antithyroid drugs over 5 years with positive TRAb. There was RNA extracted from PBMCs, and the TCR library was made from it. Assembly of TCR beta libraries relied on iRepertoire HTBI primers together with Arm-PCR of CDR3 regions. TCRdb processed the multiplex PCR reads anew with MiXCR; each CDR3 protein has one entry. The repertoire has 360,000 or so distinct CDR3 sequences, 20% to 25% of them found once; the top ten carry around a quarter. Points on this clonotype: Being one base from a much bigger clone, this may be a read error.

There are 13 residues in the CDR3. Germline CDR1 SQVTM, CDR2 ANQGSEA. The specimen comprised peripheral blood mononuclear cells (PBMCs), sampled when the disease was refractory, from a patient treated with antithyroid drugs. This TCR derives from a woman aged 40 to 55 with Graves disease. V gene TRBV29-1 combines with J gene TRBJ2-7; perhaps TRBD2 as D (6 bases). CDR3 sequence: CSVGDGTSYVQYF. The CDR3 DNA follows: TGCAGCGTGGGGGATGGGACTTCCTACGTGCAGTACTTC.